A selection of T cell receptor beta chains follows, all from one sample in a study of blood T cells in healthy people across ages. Each CDR3 protein is one row after TCRdb ran MiXCR on the 5' RACE reads. The sample has 980,000 or so distinct CDR3 sequences; under 50% are singletons. Sequencing used blood. Every receptor here comes from a man aged 30-40 years in good health. CDR3s leave out the opening cysteine and the closing phenylalanine or tryptophan. The order of the fields is V gene, CDR3 protein.

TRBV6-1 | ASRRPVYEQY
TRBV5-1 | ASSVSATTNEKLF
TRBV20-1 | SPGGDTQY
TRBV29-1 | SVEDPDGQSYEQY
TRBV7-2 | ASSLAGGWTDTQY
TRBV12-3/TRBV12-4 | ASIGPGGWDGYT
TRBV5-1 | ASSSPSTGLLEQY
TRBV20-1 | SASGGRNSPLH
TRBV4-2 | ASSQDGPREQY
TRBV15 | ATSRTGTGNIQY
TRBV9 | ASSGGASDTQY
TRBV7-2 | ASSLGQGSSRNGYT
TRBV27 | ASSRDEKLF
TRBV7-3 | ASSLSAASTDTQY
TRBV7-2 | ASSLKGQGGSNQPQH
TRBV4-1 | ASSPAHRAGSEQY
TRBV7-9 | ASSLDPEKLF
TRBV5-1 | ASSLEAVSGANVLT
TRBV7-2 | ASSPDRGIINSPLH
TRBV6-5 | ASSGRGRGIYEQY
TRBV10-3 | AISDGTNTQY
TRBV10-3 | AISESGGGKSYEQY
TRBV6-5 | ASCCPGVNGNQPQH
TRBV6-5 | ASNHRKEETQY
TRBV6-2/TRBV6-3 | ASSYSWAGNQPQH
TRBV28 | ACSSREQY
TRBV12-3/TRBV12-4 | ASSLRGLRNSPLH
TRBV29-1 | SVVDNDYGYT
TRBV6-5 | ASSVGGYYEQY
TRBV13 | ASTNRGYEKLF
TRBV6-2/TRBV6-3 | ASSSVGEGGPYNEQF
TRBV7-3 | ASSLGGFTSGDNEQF
TRBV3-1 | ASSPRGLGQTQY
TRBV19 | ASSMEVNYEQY
TRBV11-2 | ASSLTFTRTDTQY
TRBV3-1 | ASSQEIGVPDTQY
TRBV16 | ASGGQSYGYT
TRBV6-2/TRBV6-3 | ASSYSPTGSPYEQY
TRBV2 | ASANPSTNTEAF
TRBV2 | ASSEFARPTQH
TRBV7-2 | ASSLLAGPSEQF
TRBV30 | AWRDGGEAF
TRBV6-5 | ASSPRGSTSTDTQY
TRBV6-2/TRBV6-3 | ASISPGPYNEQF
TRBV20-1 | SARRQGASEAF
TRBV3-1 | ASSVYRDAYEQY
TRBV12-3/TRBV12-4 | AIGRGSQPQH
TRBV28 | ASLGSDYGYT
TRBV6-1 | ASSEGGLKQY
TRBV28 | ASSLWGREGGQPQH
TRBV6-1 | ASSEGSGYYGYT
TRBV10-3 | AISVQAGGSDTQY
TRBV12-3/TRBV12-4 | VSKRGQGQSYEQY